One and the same sample provided the 7 T cell receptor beta chains below, sequenced in a study of HIV-infected patients and healthy controls. All unsorted peripheral T cells were captured because whole blood was used without fractionation. cDNA was made from 500 ng RNA using alpha and beta constant primers. Using multiplexing indices, alpha and beta chain libraries were generated apart by chain-specific third strand synthesis. MiXCR, applied by TCRdb to the 5' RACE reads, yields one record per CDR3 protein. The sample has roughly 8,900 distinct CDR3 sequences; approximately 5.3% are singletons. Material: blood. Receptor source: an adult in good health.

This clonotype is medium-sized (0.01 to 0.1%). This chain links TRBV11-2 with TRBJ2-2; 7 bases fit TRBD2. Germline CDR1 reads SGHAT; CDR2 reads FQNNGV. CDR3 length: 17 amino acids. Trimming at V came to 3 bases and at J to 3 bases, leaving 10 bases not matched to a gene. The CDR3 region has the DNA TGTGCCAGCAGCTTGGCCCCGGGACTATCACACACCGGGGAGCTGTTTTTT. It specifies CASSLAPGLSHTGELFF.

This clonotype was detected ten times or more. This chain joins TRBV9 and TRBJ1-1; 8 nucleotides align to TRBD1. Trimming cost V 2 bases and J 2 bases; bases outside gene matches: 5. Looked up from germline, CDR1 is SGDLS and CDR2 is YYNGEE. The length of the CDR3 is 15 residues. Here the CDR3 DNA reads TGTGCCAGCAGCGTGGGGACAGGCGCTAACACTGAAGCTTTCTTT. This gives the protein CASSVGTGANTEAFF.

This clonotype has a count of ten or more. The V and J genes are TRBV7-9 and TRBJ2-3, with D possibly being TRBD1 (5 bases). Trimming stripped 1 base from V and 3 bases from J, with 14 bases between. Germline CDR1 and CDR2: SEHNR and FQNEAQ (reference sequence). This CDR3 contains 16 residues. The CDR3: CASSLGGQGVTDTQYF. CDR3 sequence (DNA): TGTGCCAGCAGCTTAGGCGGCCAGGGCGTTACAGATACGCAGTATTTT.

This sequence joins TRBV7-2 and TRBJ2-3, with 8 bases matching TRBD2. Germline assignment: CDR1 SGHTA and CDR2 FQGNSA. V was pared by 2 bases and J by 5 bases, with 15 bases of the junction left unmatched. The CDR3 is 18 amino acids. CDR3 region: CASSLRVVPGGHVDTQYF. The CDR3 DNA reads TGTGCCAGCAGCTTAAGGGTCGTTCCGGGGGGGCACGTAGATACGCAGTATTTT.

There are many counts of this clonotype. The chain links TRBV20-1 to TRBJ2-3, with 11 nucleotides matching TRBD1. V was clipped by 5 bases and J by 2 bases; unmatched bases: 15. Germline CDR1 and CDR2: DFQATT and SNEGSKA (reference sequence). The CDR3 contains 18 residues. In DNA, the CDR3 is TGCAGTGCTGAGAGGACAGGGGGCGCATCCCGACTCACAGATACGCAGTATTTT. Translated, it gives CSAERTGGASRLTDTQYF.

Many counts were recorded for this clonotype. The chain is built from TRBV7-8 and TRBJ2-7; D assignment may be TRBD1 or TRBD2 (6 bases each). Germline V lookup: CDR1 SGHVS, CDR2 FQNEAQ. CDR3 size: 15 residues. V dropped 1 base and J dropped 3 bases, with 13 bases sitting between them. CDR3 region: CASSLEGGGSYEQYF. The DNA for the CDR3 is TGTGCCAGCAGCTTAGAGGGGGGCGGTAGCTACGAGCAGTACTTC.

This clonotype was counted at least ten times. The chain employs TRBV3-1 and TRBJ1-5; possibly TRBD1 for D (6 bases). The V gene's germline CDR1 is LGHDT and CDR2 YNNKEL (reference sequence). The CDR3 totals 17 residues. The V end lost 1 base, the J end lost 5 bases, and 18 bases lay between the germline ends. The CDR3 sequence is CASSQGLTGTAHQPQHF. The CDR3 region has the DNA TGTGCCAGCAGCCAAGGGCTAACAGGGACCGCCCATCAGCCCCAGCATTTT.